This T cell receptor (beta chain) comes out of a study of CD8+CD57+ T cells in acquired aplastic anemia. Looking at the study overall: Average DNA yield from sorted CD4+ and CD8+ cells was around 3 ug. Researchers reported that healthy donors averaged around 10 million reads for CD4+ cells. Findings and limits, study-wide: More than 25 was the count of CD8+ CDR3 sequences that patients shared with controls. No significant patient-versus-control difference appeared in CD8+ Simpson's diversity.

V gave up 4 bases and J gave up 4 bases, with 13 bases separating them. CDR3 length equals 14 residues. Looked up from germline, CDR1 is MGHRA and CDR2 is YSYEKL. This clonotype was observed many times. Its matching antigen is unknown. Genomic DNA acted as the template from which TCR beta VDJ combination and CDR3 sequence profiling were carried out. TCRdb fed the reads into MiXCR, producing one record per CDR3 protein. The sample comprises 400,000 to 450,000 distinct CDR3 sequences, 65% to 80% of which are singletons, and approximately 3.9% rests with the top ten. The genes are TRBV4-1 and TRBJ1-2; D is ambiguous. The sequencing input was sorted CD4+, CD8+, or CD8+CD57+ T cells (not recorded which) from PBMCs. This clonotype originated in a human donor in good health, serving as a control. Here the CDR3 reads CASSREGQSYGYTF. CDR3 sequence (DNA): TGCGCCAGCAGCCGAGAGGGCCAATCCTATGGCTACACCTTC.